This T cell receptor beta chain was retrieved from a study of identical twins. General study findings and limits: Cord blood beta clonotypes that were abundant carried fewer insertions, and memory repertoires showed no such trend. Models underestimated how often monozygotic twins shared out-of-frame TCR alpha. Out-of-frame alpha sequences that twins shared showed excess low generation probability.

Via MiXCR, TCRdb re-called the 5' RACE reads, giving one row per CDR3 protein. Of about 660,000 distinct CDR3 sequences listed, less than 10% are singletons. V gave up 4 bases and J gave up 0 bases, with 16 bases separating them. The CDR3 has 18 residues. Germline values: CDR1 SNHLY, CDR2 FYNNEI. Concerning this clonotype: Its specificity is unknown.

The sample was also linked to a second study, of yellow fever vaccine responses in identical twins.

This chain uses TRBV2 with TRBJ2-6; D remains unclear. The origin of this receptor is a woman aged 18-35 years in good health. Material for sequencing was PBMCs. CDR3 bases: TGTGCCAGCAGTGGTTGGGCGCAATCTTACTCTGGGGCCAACGTCCTGACTTTC. Translating gives CASSGWAQSYSGANVLTF. Variable domain in full (rest from reference TRBV2 and TRBJ2-6): EPEVTQTPSHQVTQMGQEVILRCVPISNHLYFYWYRQILGQKVEFLVSFYNNEISEKSEIFDDQFSVERPDGSNFTLKIRSTKLEDSAMYFCASSGWAQSYSGANVLTFGAGSRLTVL.